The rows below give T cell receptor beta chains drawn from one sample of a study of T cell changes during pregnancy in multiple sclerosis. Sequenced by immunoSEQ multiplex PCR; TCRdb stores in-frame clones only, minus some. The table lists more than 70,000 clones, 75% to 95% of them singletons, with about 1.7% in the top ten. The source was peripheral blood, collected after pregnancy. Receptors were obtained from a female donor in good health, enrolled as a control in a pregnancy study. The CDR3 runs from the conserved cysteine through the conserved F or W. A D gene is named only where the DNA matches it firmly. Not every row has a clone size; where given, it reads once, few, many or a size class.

DNA: TGTGCCAGCAGCCAAGATAGGACAGTCTCCTACGAGCAGTACTTC; CDR3: CASSQDRTVSYEQYF; J: TRBJ2-7; V: TRBV4-2; D: .; size: .
DNA: TGTGCCAGCAGCAAAGGGCCTGTCGAGCAGTACTTC; CDR3: CASSKGPVEQYF; J: TRBJ2-7; V: TRBV21-1; D: .; size: .
DNA: TGTGCCACCTCCCATGAGGGGGGGTTTTCTTACGAGCAGTACTTC; CDR3: CATSHEGGFSYEQYF; J: TRBJ2-7; V: TRBV15; D: .; size: .
DNA: TGTGCCAGCAGTCAGGACTCCACAGATACGCAGTATTTT; CDR3: CASSQDSTDTQYF; J: TRBJ2-3; V: TRBV6-6; D: .; size: .
DNA: TGCGCCAGCATGGGGGGGCCGGACACTGAAGCTTTCTTT; CDR3: CASMGGPDTEAFF; J: TRBJ1-1; V: TRBV5-1; D: .; size: .
DNA: TGTGCCAGCTCACCCTCTCGGGACAGGGATAACTATGGCTACACCTTC; CDR3: CASSPSRDRDNYGYTF; J: TRBJ1-2; V: TRBV18; D: TRBD1; size: .
DNA: TGTGCCAGCAGTGCAGGAAGGCAGACCCAGTACTTC; CDR3: CASSAGRQTQYF; J: TRBJ2-5; V: TRBV2; D: .; size: once
DNA: TGTGCCAGCAGCCAGGAGGACAGGGTTCGGTACGAGCAGTACTTC; CDR3: CASSQEDRVRYEQYF; J: TRBJ2-7; V: TRBV7-9; D: TRBD1; size: .
DNA: TGTGCCAGCTCACCAAACTCAGGGGGGACCACTGAAGCTTTCTTT; CDR3: CASSPNSGGTTEAFF; J: TRBJ1-1; V: TRBV18; D: TRBD1; size: once
DNA: TGTGCCAGCAGCGTACAGGGGACCTCCTACAATGAGCAGTTCTTC; CDR3: CASSVQGTSYNEQFF; J: TRBJ2-1; V: TRBV7-3; D: TRBD1; size: once
DNA: TGTGCCAGCAGCGCCCGGGACAATTTCAATCAGCCCCAGCATTTT; CDR3: CASSARDNFNQPQHF; J: TRBJ1-5; V: TRBV7-8; D: .; size: .
DNA: TGTGCCAGCAGCTCCCTTAGCGGGGGCTCTACAGATACGCAGTATTTT; CDR3: CASSSLSGGSTDTQYF; J: TRBJ2-3; V: TRBV11-2; D: TRBD2; size: .
DNA: TGTGCCAGCAGCTTGAGGACAGACACTGAAGCTTTCTTT; CDR3: CASSLRTDTEAFF; J: TRBJ1-1; V: TRBV5-5; D: .; size: once
DNA: TGTGCCAGCAGCTTGGGGAGCTATGGCTACACCTTC; CDR3: CASSLGSYGYTF; J: TRBJ1-2; V: TRBV11-2; D: .; size: few
DNA: TGTGCCACCAGCAGAGTGCCGGCTAGAGACTATGGCTACACCTTC; CDR3: CATSRVPARDYGYTF; J: TRBJ1-2; V: TRBV15; D: .; size: .
DNA: TGTGCCAGCAGTTTGTGGCAGGGGAATTCACCCCTCCACTTT; CDR3: CASSLWQGNSPLHF; J: TRBJ1-6; V: TRBV28; D: .; size: .
DNA: TGCGCCAGCAGTCAAAGGACCGACAGGGGTGGCACTGAAGCTTTCTTT; CDR3: CASSQRTDRGGTEAFF; J: TRBJ1-1; V: TRBV4-3; D: TRBD1; size: .
DNA: TGTGCCAGCAGTTCCAGCGAGGATGAGCAGTTCTTC; CDR3: CASSSSEDEQFF; J: TRBJ2-1; V: TRBV28; D: .; size: .
DNA: TGTGCCAGCAGCCAAGATGTCGGGGGGAACACCGGGGAGCTGTTTTTT; CDR3: CASSQDVGGNTGELFF; J: TRBJ2-2; V: TRBV4-2; D: .; size: .